A selection of T cell receptor beta chains follows, all from one sample in a study of CD8+CD57+ T cells in acquired aplastic anemia. TCRdb analysed the reads with MiXCR anew, one entry per CDR3 protein. Of 40,000 to 50,000 distinct CDR3 sequences detected, approximately 72% appear once; the ten largest clones hold around 36%. Specimen: sorted CD4+, CD8+, or CD8+CD57+ T cells (not recorded which) from PBMCs. All receptors derive from a human donor in good health, serving as a control. The conserved cysteine and the conserved F or W are not part of the CDR3 here. A D gene is named only where the DNA matches it firmly.

v_call,d_call,cdr3_aa
TRBV29-1,.,SGEKYMNTEAF
TRBV4-1,.,ASSQDRHPNQPQH
TRBV6-5,TRBD2,ASSYVAGGEETQY
TRBV24-1,.,ATSDEGQMYGYT
TRBV2,.,ASRGGGVSPLH
TRBV12-3/TRBV12-4,TRBD2,ASSQPPLAGKNTGELS
TRBV10-3,.,AISDSSLGVTLGYEQY
TRBV15,.,ATSRDRPTGQY
TRBV5-1,.,ASSPLQGGGEMY
TRBV7-8,.,ASTTYKNTEAF
TRBV24-1,.,ATSDDSDGWYGYT
TRBV10-3,TRBD2,AISERGLAAYNEQF
TRBV11-2,.,ASSLDLEANTDTQY
TRBV12-3/TRBV12-4,.,ASSPSFGELF
TRBV7-6,.,ASSLGETTGELF
TRBV19,TRBD1,ASSIWDRDEQY
TRBV9,TRBD2,ASSVAGLARDTQY
TRBV19,.,ASSRGSGANVLT
TRBV20-1,.,SVDYFNEQF
TRBV4-1,.,ASSQDRSSYNEQF
TRBV7-1,TRBD2,ASSPVLGSGGTYNKQF
TRBV2,.,ASSELTSEQY
TRBV2,TRBD2,ASSEASGSTDTQY
TRBV29-1,TRBD1,SVGQGARGTEAF
TRBV5-1,TRBD1,ASSLAQGVFYEQH